This TCR beta chain appears in the sequencing data of a study of blood T cell repertoires in COVID-19. About the study: The origin of the acute and convalescent COVID-19 samples was the United States, Italy and Spain. Nucleic acid was either cDNA or gDNA, and it came from T cells, B-cell-depleted T cells, or PBMCs.

As originally analysed: Using reference gene primer amplification, nucleated cell counts were estimated. Clones were sequenced by immunoSEQ multiplex PCR, and TCRdb holds only the in-frame ones, with some missing. The V and J calls and clone size are taken from that table; D and trimming were inferred from the DNA. The repertoire holds under 80,000 clones, with around 80% as singletons. Germline CDR1 and CDR2: LNHNV and YYDKDF (reference sequence). The CDR3 totals 13 residues. V was shortened by 0 bases and J by 2 bases, with 2 bases between the two germline ends. Sequencing was done on a sample of peripheral blood. The chain has TRBV15 and TRBJ1-5, with D uncertain. The TCR comes from a human donor in a cohort sampled during active COVID-19. The CDR3 DNA reads TGTGCCACCAGCAGAGACGGCAATCAGCCCCAGCATTTT. Its translation is CATSRDGNQPQHF.